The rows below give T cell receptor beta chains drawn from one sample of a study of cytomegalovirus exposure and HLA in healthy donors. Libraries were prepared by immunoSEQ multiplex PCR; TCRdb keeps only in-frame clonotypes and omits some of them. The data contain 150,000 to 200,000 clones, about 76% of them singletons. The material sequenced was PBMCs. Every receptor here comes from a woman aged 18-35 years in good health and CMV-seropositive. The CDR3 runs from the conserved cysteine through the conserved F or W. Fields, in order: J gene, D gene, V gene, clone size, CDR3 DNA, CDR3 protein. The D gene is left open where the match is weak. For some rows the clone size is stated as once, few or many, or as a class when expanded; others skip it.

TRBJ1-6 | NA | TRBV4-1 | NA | TGCGCCAGCAGCCAACAGGACACATTTAATTCACCCCTCCACTTT | CASSQQDTFNSPLHF
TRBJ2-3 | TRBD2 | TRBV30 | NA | TGTGCCTGGAGTAAGGGGGCTAGCGGGGGGTACACAGATACGCAGTATTTT | CAWSKGASGGYTDTQYF
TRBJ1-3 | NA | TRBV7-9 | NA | TGTGCCAGCAGCCAGACAGGATCCATAAACACCATATATTTT | CASSQTGSINTIYF
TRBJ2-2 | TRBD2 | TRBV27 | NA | TGTGCCAGCAATCTAGCGGGGGGCTACACCGGGGAGCTGTTTTTT | CASNLAGGYTGELFF
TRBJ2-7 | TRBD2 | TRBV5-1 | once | TGCGCCAGTTCTAGCGGGGGCTACGAGCAGTACTTC | CASSSGGYEQYF
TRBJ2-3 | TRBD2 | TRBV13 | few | TGTGCCAGCAGCCGGGGGGGGGCCGATACGCAGTATTTT | CASSRGGADTQYF
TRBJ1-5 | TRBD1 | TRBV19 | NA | TGTGCCAGTAGTCTCGGGACAGGGGGCGGCAGCAATCAGCCCCAGCATTTT | CASSLGTGGGSNQPQHF
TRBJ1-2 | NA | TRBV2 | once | TGTGCCAGCAGACCAACAGCTTTGAACTATGGCTACACCTTC | CASRPTALNYGYTF
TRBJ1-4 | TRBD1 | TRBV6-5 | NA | TGTGCCAGCAGCGCTGGACAGGGGAGTGAAAAACTGTTTTTT | CASSAGQGSEKLFF
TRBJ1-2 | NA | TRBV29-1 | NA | TGCAGCGTTGAAACAGGGCTTGGCTACACCTTC | CSVETGLGYTF
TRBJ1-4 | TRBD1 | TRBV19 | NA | TGTGCCAGTAGTGAGGGACAGCCTGATGAAAAACTGTTTTTT | CASSEGQPDEKLFF
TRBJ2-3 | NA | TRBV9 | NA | TGTGCCAGCAGCAGGGGTAGTGGGGCAGGCGATACGCAGTATTTT | CASSRGSGAGDTQYF
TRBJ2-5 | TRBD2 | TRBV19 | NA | TGTGCCAGTAGTATTAGGCGGGAGGAGACCCAGTACTTC | CASSIRREETQYF
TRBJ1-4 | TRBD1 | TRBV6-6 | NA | TGTGCCAGCAGAGGGACAGGTTTTGATACTGAAAAACTGTTTTTT | CASRGTGFDTEKLFF
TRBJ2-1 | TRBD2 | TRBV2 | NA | TGTGCCAGCAACCGTCTAGCGGGGGTGTACAATGAGCAGTTCTTC | CASNRLAGVYNEQFF
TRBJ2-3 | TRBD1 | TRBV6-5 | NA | TGTGCCAGCACCCCTCCGACAGGGACAAATACGCAGTATTTT | CASTPPTGTNTQYF
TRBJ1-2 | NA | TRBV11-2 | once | TGTGCCAGCAGCTTAGTTACGGGGGAAGGGTATGGCTACACCTTC | CASSLVTGEGYGYTF
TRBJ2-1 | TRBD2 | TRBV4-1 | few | TGCGCCAGCAGCCCGCGGGGACTAGCGATCCATGAGCAGTTCTTC | CASSPRGLAIHEQFF
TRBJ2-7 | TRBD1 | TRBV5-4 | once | TGTGCCAGCAGCTTGAAGAGAACAGGGGAGACCTACGAGCAGTACTTC | CASSLKRTGETYEQYF
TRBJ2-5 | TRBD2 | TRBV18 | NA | TGTGCCAGCTCACCAACCAGCGGGGGAACAACAGAGACCCAGTACTTC | CASSPTSGGTTETQYF
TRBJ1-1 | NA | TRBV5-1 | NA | TGCGCCAGCAGCTTGGGCTTCTCGGGGGGCACTGAAGCTTTCTTT | CASSLGFSGGTEAFF
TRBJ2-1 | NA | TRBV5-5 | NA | TGTGCCAGCAGTTTTGTCCAAGAGCAGTTCTTC | CASSFVQEQFF
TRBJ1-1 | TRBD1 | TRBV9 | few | TGTGCCAGCAGCGTAGATCCAGGGGGCACTGAAGCTTTCTTT | CASSVDPGGTEAFF
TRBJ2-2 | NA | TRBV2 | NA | TGTGCCAGCAGTTCCGACTATTACACCGGGGAGCTGTTTTTT | CASSSDYYTGELFF
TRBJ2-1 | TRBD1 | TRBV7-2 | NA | TGTGCCAGCAGCTTAGGACAGGGGGCCTATGAGCAGTTCTTC | CASSLGQGAYEQFF